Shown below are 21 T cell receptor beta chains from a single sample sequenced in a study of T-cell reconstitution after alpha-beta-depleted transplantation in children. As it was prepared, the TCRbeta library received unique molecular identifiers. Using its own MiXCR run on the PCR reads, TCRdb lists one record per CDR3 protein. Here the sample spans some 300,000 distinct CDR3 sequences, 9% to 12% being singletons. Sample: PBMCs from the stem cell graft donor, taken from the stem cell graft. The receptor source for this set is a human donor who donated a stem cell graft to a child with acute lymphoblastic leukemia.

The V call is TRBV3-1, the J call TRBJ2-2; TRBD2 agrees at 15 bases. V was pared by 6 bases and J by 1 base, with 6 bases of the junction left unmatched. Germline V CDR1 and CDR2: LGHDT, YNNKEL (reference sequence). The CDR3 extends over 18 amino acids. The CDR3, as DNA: TGTGCCAGCAGTCCTCCGGGACTAGCGGGAGGGAACACCGGGGAGCTGTTTTTT. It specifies CASSPPGLAGGNTGELFF.

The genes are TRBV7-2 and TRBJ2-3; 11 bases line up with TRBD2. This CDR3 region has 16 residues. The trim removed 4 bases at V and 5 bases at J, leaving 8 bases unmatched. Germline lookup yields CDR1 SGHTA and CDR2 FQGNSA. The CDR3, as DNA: TGTGCCAGCAGCTACGGACTAGCGGGCTGGGGAGATACGCAGTATTTT. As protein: CASSYGLAGWGDTQYF.

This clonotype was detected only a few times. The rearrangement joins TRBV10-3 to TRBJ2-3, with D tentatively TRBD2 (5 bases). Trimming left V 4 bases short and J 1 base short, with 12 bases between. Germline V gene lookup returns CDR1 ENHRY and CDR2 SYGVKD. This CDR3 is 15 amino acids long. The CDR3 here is CAISVGLTGTDTQYF. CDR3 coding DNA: TGTGCCATCAGTGTAGGACTGACGGGCACAGATACGCAGTATTTT.

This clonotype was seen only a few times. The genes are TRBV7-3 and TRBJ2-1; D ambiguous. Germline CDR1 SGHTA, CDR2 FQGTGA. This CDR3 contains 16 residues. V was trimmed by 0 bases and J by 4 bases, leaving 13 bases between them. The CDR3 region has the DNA TGTGCCAGCAGCTTAACCCCACAGACCCCGTACAATGAGCAGTTCTTC. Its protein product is CASSLTPQTPYNEQFF.

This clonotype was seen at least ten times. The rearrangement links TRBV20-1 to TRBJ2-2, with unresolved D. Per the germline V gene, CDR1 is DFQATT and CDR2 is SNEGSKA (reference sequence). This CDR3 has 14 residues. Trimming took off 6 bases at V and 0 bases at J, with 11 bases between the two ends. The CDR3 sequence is CSAKDLSNTGELFF. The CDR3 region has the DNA TGCAGTGCAAAAGATTTGTCGAACACCGGGGAGCTGTTTTTT.

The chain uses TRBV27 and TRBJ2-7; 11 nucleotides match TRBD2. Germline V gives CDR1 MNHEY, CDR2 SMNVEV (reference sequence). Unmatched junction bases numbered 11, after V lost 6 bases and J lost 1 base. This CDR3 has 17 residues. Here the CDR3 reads CASSRLPGLAESYEQYF. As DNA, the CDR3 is TGTGCCAGCAGCCGCCTCCCGGGACTAGCGGAATCCTACGAGCAGTACTTC.

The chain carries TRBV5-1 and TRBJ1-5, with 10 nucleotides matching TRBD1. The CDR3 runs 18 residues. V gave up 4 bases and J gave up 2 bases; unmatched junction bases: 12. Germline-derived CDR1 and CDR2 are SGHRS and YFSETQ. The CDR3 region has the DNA TGCGCCAGCAGCCCGGGGACAGGGGTGTCTGTCGGCAATCAGCCCCAGCATTTT. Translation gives CASSPGTGVSVGNQPQHF.

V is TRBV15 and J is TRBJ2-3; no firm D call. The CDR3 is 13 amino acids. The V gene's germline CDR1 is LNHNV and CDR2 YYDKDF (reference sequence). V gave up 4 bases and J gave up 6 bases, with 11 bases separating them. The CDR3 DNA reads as TGTGCCACCAGCACACAGTCGGCCGATACGCAGTATTTT. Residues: CATSTQSADTQYF. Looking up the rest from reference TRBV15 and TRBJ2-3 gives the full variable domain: DAMVIQNPRYQVTQFGKPVTLSCSQTLNHNVMYWYQQKSSQAPKLLFHYYDKDFNNEADTPDNFQSRRPNTSFCFLDIRSPGLGDTAMYLCATSTQSADTQYFGPGTRLTVL.

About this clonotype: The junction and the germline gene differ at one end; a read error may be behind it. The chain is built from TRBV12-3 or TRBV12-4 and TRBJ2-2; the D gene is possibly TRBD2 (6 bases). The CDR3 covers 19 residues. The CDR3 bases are TGTGCCAGCAGTTCTCCCCCCATAGCGGCCGGTGCGAGCACCGGGGTGCTGTTTTTT. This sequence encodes CASSSPPIAAGASTGVLFF.

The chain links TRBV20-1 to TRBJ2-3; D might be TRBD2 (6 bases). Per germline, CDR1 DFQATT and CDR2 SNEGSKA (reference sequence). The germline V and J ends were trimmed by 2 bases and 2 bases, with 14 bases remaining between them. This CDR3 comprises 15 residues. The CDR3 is CSARSSSEHTDTQYF. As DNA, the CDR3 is TGCAGTGCTAGATCATCTAGCGAACACACAGATACGCAGTATTTT.

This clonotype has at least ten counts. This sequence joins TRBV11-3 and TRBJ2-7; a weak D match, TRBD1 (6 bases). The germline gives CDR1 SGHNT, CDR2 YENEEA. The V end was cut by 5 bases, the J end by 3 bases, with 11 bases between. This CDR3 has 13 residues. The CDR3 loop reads CASSRRTDYEQYF. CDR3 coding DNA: TGTGCCAGCAGCCGCCGGACAGACTACGAGCAGTACTTC.

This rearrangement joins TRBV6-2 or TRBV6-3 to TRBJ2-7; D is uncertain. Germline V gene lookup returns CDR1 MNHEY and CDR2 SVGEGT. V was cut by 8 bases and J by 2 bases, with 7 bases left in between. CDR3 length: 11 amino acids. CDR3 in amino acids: CASGKTYEQYF. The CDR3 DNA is TGTGCCAGCGGGAAGACCTACGAGCAGTACTTC.

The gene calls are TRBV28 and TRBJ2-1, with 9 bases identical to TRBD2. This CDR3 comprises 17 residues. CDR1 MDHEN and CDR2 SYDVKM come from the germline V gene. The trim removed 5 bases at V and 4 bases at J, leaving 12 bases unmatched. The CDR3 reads CASSPSGAGGIYNEQFF. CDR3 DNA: TGTGCCAGCAGTCCTAGCGGGGCGGGAGGAATTTACAATGAGCAGTTCTTC.

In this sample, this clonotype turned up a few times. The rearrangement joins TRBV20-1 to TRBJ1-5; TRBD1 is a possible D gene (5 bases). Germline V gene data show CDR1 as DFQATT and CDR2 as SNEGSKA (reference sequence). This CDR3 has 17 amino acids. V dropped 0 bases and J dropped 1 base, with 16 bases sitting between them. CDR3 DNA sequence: TGCAGTGCTAGAGATCCGGCCAAGGGACGGAGCAATCAGCCCCAGCATTTT. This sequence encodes CSARDPAKGRSNQPQHF.

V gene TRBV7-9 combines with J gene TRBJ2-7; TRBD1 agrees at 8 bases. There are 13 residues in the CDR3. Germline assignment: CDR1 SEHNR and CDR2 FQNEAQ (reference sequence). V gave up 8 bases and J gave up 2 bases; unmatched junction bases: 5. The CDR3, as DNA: TGTGCCAGCTCAGCAGGGGGCCCCTACGAGCAGTACTTC. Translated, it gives CASSAGGPYEQYF.

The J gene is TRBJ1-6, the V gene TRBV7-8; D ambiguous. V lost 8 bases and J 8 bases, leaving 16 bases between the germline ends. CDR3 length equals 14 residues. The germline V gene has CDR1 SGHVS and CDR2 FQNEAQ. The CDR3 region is CASPSFSFDSPLHF. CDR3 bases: TGTGCCAGCCCCTCTTTCTCTTTCGATTCACCCCTCCACTTT.

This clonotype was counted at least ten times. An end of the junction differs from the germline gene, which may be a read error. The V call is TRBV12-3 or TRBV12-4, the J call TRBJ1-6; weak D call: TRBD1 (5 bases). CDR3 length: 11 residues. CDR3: CASRPAGPHHF. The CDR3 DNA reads TGTGCCAGCAGACCCGCGGGACCCCACCACTTT.

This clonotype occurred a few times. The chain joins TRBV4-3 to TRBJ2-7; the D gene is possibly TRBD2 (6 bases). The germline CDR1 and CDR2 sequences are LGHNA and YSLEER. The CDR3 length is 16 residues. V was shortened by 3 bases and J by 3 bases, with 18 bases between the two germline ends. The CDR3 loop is CASSQPGRGNFYEQYF. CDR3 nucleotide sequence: TGCGCCAGCAGCCAGCCGGGACGGGGGAATTTCTACGAGCAGTACTTC.

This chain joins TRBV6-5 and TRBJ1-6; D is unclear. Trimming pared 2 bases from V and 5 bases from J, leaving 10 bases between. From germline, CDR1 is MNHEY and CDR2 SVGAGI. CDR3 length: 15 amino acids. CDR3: CASSYNQADNSPLHF. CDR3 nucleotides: TGTGCCAGCAGTTACAACCAGGCCGATAATTCACCCCTCCACTTT.

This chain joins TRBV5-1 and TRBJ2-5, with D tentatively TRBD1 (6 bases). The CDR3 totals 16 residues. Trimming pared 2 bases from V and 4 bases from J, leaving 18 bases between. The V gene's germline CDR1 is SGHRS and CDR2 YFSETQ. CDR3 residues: CASSLGTGTRGETQYF. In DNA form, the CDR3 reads TGCGCCAGCAGCTTAGGGACCGGGACCAGGGGAGAGACCCAGTACTTC. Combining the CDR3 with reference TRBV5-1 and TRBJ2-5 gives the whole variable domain KAGVTQTPRYLIKTRGQQVTLSCSPISGHRSVSWYQQTPGQGLQFLFEYFSETQRNKGNFPGRFSGRQFSNSRSEMNVSTLELGDSALYLCASSLGTGTRGETQYFGPGTRLLVL.

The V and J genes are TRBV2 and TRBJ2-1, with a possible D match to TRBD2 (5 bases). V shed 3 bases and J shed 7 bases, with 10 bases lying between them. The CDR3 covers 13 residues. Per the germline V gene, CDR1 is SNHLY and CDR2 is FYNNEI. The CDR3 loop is CASSEDLTNEQFF. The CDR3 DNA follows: TGTGCCAGCAGTGAGGACTTGACGAATGAGCAGTTCTTC.